The T cell receptor (beta chain) described here comes from a study of OX40 agonist ivuxolimab in advanced cancers. The protocol was immunoSEQ multiplex PCR, while the TCRdb copy is restricted to in-frame clones and leaves out a portion. This sample yields more than 50,000 clones, of which about nine tenths are seen a single time; 2% belongs to the top ten. This CDR3 region has 20 residues. V was clipped by 4 bases and J by 0 bases, with 26 bases between them. The germline V gene has CDR1 SGHRS and CDR2 YFSETQ. Overall study findings and caveats: Specificity for antigen went undetermined in the expanded peripheral T cells.

Turning to this clone: The antigen remains undetermined.

The receptor was derived from an adult with an advanced solid tumor such as melanoma, head and neck, liver or kidney cancer. The source material was CD4+ or CD8+ T cells sorted from blood, sampled in a trial of the OX40 agonist ivuxolimab. The chain has TRBV5-1 and TRBJ2-1; D is possibly TRBD1 (5 bases). The CDR3 here is CASSALPSGPARSSYNEQFF. CDR3 sequence (DNA): TGCGCCAGCAGCGCCTTGCCTTCAGGGCCGGCTAGAAGCTCCTACAATGAGCAGTTCTTC.